The clone carrying this T cell receptor (beta chain) was counted once. Its antigen is unknown. The data were taken from a study of a mutant IDH1 vaccine in newly diagnosed glioma. About the study: Eight vaccinations were given in weeks 1, 3, 5, 7, 11, 15, 19 and 23. Males made up approximately 60% and females approximately 38% of treated patients, whose mean age was around 40 years. Previous care, which was radiotherapy, temozolomide, or both, most often involved both. Vaccines were begun 4-6 weeks after radiotherapy alone, or with temozolomide cycles.

Here immunoSEQ multiplex PCR was the method, and the copy in TCRdb shows in-frame clones only, minus some. The repertoire holds 35,000 to 50,000 clones, with 91% as singletons. Time point described: week 23, last vaccination. The investigators gave 300 ug of mutant IDH1 20-mer peptide in each vaccine dose, together with topical imiquimod. The CDR3 runs to 13 residues. V dropped 3 bases and J dropped 4 bases, with 7 bases sitting between them. In germline, CDR1 is MNHEY, CDR2 SMNVEV (reference sequence). This sequence originates from a middle-aged man with glioma. Sample: PBMCs, taken from a glioma patient whose treatment included an IDH1 peptide vaccine. The chain joins TRBV27 to TRBJ1-5, with D uncertain. CDR3 sequence: CASSFSGNQPQHF. The CDR3, as DNA: TGTGCCAGCAGTTTCTCCGGGAATCAGCCCCAGCATTTT.